Following are 17 T cell receptor beta chains from one sample sequenced in a study of PD-1 blockade in classical Hodgkin lymphoma. The time point was: cycle 4 day 1 (C4D1), after less than seven weeks of nivolumab. Brentuximab vedotin exposure varied among the patients, all of whom had relapsed after autologous stem cell transplantation. The assay was immunoSEQ multiplex PCR, and TCRdb's table has in-frame clones only and misses some. The sample consists of about 44,000 clones, less than 75% of them appearing once. The source material was peripheral blood mononuclear cells (PBMCs), sampled before the fourth cycle of nivolumab. These receptors were obtained from a human donor with classical Hodgkin lymphoma.

This sequence joins TRBV25-1 and TRBJ1-6; 8 nucleotides match TRBD1. V lost 5 bases and J lost 9; bases outside the gene matches: 6. The CDR3 extends over 14 amino acids. In germline, CDR1 is MGHDK, CDR2 SYGVNS. Here the CDR3 reads CASSLTGGRSPLHF. The CDR3 coding sequence is TGTGCCAGCAGTCTCACAGGGGGGCGTTCACCCCTCCACTTT.

The genes are TRBV11-2 and TRBJ1-1; D remains ambiguous. The CDR3 spans 15 residues. Germline lookup yields CDR1 SGHAT and CDR2 FQNNGV. Trimming removed 0 bases from V and 1 base from J, with 9 bases in between. The CDR3 reads CASSLESAGNTEAFF. The CDR3 DNA sequence: TGTGCCAGCAGCTTAGAATCAGCGGGGAACACTGAAGCTTTCTTT. Combining the CDR3 with reference TRBV11-2 and TRBJ1-1 gives the whole variable domain EAGVAQSPRYKIIEKRQSVAFWCNPISGHATLYWYQQILGQGPKLLIQFQNNGVVDDSQLPKDRFSAERLKGVDSTLKIQPAKLEDSAVYLCASSLESAGNTEAFFGQGTRLTVV.

This clone was seen a handful of times. This rearrangement joins TRBV28 to TRBJ1-3; D is uncertain. Trimming shortened V by 1 base and J by 0 bases, and 10 bases separated the two germline ends. CDR3 size: 16 residues. Germline CDR1 reads MDHEN; CDR2 reads SYDVKM. The CDR3 DNA reads TGTGCCAGCAGTTTATACCCCTATACCTCTGGAAACACCATATATTTT. This sequence encodes CASSLYPYTSGNTIYF.

The chain uses TRBV7-9 and TRBJ1-1; no clear D gene. This CDR3 is 14 amino acids long. Per germline, CDR1 SEHNR and CDR2 FQNEAQ (reference sequence). The V and J ends lost 1 base and 2 bases respectively, with 8 bases between them. The CDR3 sequence is CASSLETINTEAFF. DNA for the CDR3: TGTGCCAGCAGCTTAGAAACGATTAACACTGAAGCTTTCTTT.

Only one count was recorded for this clone. The chain recombines TRBV28 with TRBJ1-2; TRBD1 agrees at 7 bases. The trim removed 5 bases at V and 6 bases at J, leaving 12 bases unmatched. CDR3 size: 15 residues. Germline V lookup: CDR1 MDHEN, CDR2 SYDVKM. The CDR3: CASSLLDRESHGYTF. The CDR3 nucleotides read TGTGCCAGCAGTCTCCTTGACAGGGAATCGCATGGCTACACCTTC.

This clone has more than one count but fewer than ten. The DNA for the CDR3 is TGTGCCTGGAGCGACGGACAGGGAAATGAAAAACTGTTTTTT. Translated: CAWSDGQGNEKLFF. The V and J genes are TRBV30 and TRBJ1-4, with 8 bases fitting TRBD1. V shed 3 bases, J shed 5 bases, and the junction held 5 bases outside the gene matches. The CDR3 runs 14 residues. Germline-derived CDR1 and CDR2 are GTSNPN and SVGIG (reference sequence). The complete variable domain, with remaining parts taken from reference TRBV30 and TRBJ1-4, reads SQTIHQWPATLVQPVGSPLSLECTVEGTSNPNLYWYRQAAGRGLQLLFYSVGIGQISSEVPQNLSASRPQDRQFILSSKKLLLSDSGFYLCAWSDGQGNEKLFFGSGTQLSVL.

The V call is TRBV27, the J call TRBJ2-2, with 9 bases lining up with TRBD1. The ends lost 5 bases at V and 7 bases at J; junction bases unmatched: 8. In germline, CDR1 is MNHEY, CDR2 SMNVEV (reference sequence). This CDR3 is built from 15 residues. In DNA form, the CDR3 reads TGTGCCAGCAGTCGGCCCCGGACAGGGGTCGGGGAGCTGTTTTTT. Protein product: CASSRPRTGVGELFF.

A few counts support this clone. The gene calls are TRBV10-3 and TRBJ1-2; TRBD1 is a possible D gene (5 bases). Trimming stripped 5 bases from V and 0 bases from J, with 13 bases between. Germline CDR1 ENHRY, CDR2 SYGVKD. The CDR3 sequence is 15 residues long. The CDR3, as DNA: TGTGCCATCAGTCCAGTGGCGGGACCTAACTATGGCTACACCTTC. Residues: CAISPVAGPNYGYTF.

The chain recombines TRBV6-5 with TRBJ2-3, with 8 bases lining up with TRBD1. From germline, CDR1 is MNHEY and CDR2 SVGAGI. The CDR3 covers 15 residues. V dropped 6 bases and J dropped 4; count of bases not matched to a gene: 9. The CDR3 nucleotides read TGTGCCAGCAGCCCATTAGGACAGGGATCAGATACGCAGTATTTT. It yields the protein CASSPLGQGSDTQYF.

The rearrangement joins TRBV13 to TRBJ2-5; the D gene could be TRBD1 or TRBD2 (5 bases each). Looked up from germline, CDR1 is PRHDT and CDR2 is FYEKMQ (reference sequence). CDR3 length: 14 amino acids. Trimming removed 5 bases at V and 2 bases at J, with 12 bases between. CDR3 sequence (DNA): TGTGCCAGCAGCCTTAGGGGACCACAAGAGACCCAGTACTTC. This gives the protein CASSLRGPQETQYF. Variable domain in full (rest from reference TRBV13 and TRBJ2-5): AAGVIQSPRHLIKEKRETATLKCYPIPRHDTVYWYQQGPGQDPQFLISFYEKMQSDKGSIPDRFSAQQFSDYHSELNMSSLELGDSALYFCASSLRGPQETQYFGPGTRLLVL.

This clone was recorded a few times. This chain joins TRBV7-3 and TRBJ2-1; 8 bases match TRBD2. CDR3 size: 13 residues. Trimming removed 5 bases from V and 10 bases from J; junction bases left unmatched: 7. Per germline, CDR1 SGHTA and CDR2 FQGTGA. The CDR3 nucleotides are TGTGCCAGCAGCACACTAGCGGTGGGCGAGCAGTTCTTC. The encoded protein is CASSTLAVGEQFF. Full variable domain (remainder filled in from reference TRBV7-3 and TRBJ2-1): GAGVSQTPSNKVTEKGKYVELRCDPISGHTALYWYRQSLGQGPEFLIYFQGTGAADDSGLPNDRFFAVRPEGSVSTLKIQRTERGDSAVYLCASSTLAVGEQFFGPGTRLTVL.

The chain is built from TRBV28 and TRBJ1-4; perhaps TRBD1 as D (5 bases). The CDR3 runs to 13 residues. Germline V gene lookup returns CDR1 MDHEN and CDR2 SYDVKM. V lost 9 bases and J 4 bases, leaving 12 bases between the germline ends. The CDR3 here is CARPGVSNEKLFF. For the CDR3, the DNA is TGTGCCAGACCGGGGGTGAGTAATGAAAAACTGTTTTTT.

The rearrangement uses TRBV6-5 and TRBJ2-3, with D unclear. The germline V gene has CDR1 MNHEY and CDR2 SVGAGI. CDR3 length: 15 residues. V lost 2 bases, J lost 3 bases, and 12 bases lay in between. The CDR3 sequence: CASSYLGVGTDTQYF. The CDR3 DNA follows: TGTGCCAGCAGTTACCTGGGTGTGGGGACAGATACGCAGTATTTT.

This clone has just one count. J is TRBJ2-7 and V is TRBV7-2; 8 positions match TRBD2. Germline V gene sequence: CDR1 SGHTA, CDR2 FQGNSA. This CDR3 spans 14 amino acids. The J segment lost 6 bases and the V segment lost 5 bases, leaving 9 bases of the junction unmatched. The CDR3 DNA is TGTGCCAGCAGCCCCCCGGGGGGGGTCGCCGAGCAGTACTTC. The encoded protein is CASSPPGGVAEQYF.

The V call is TRBV19, the J call TRBJ1-2; no clear D gene. The V and J ends lost 6 bases and 7 bases respectively, with 18 bases between them. Germline loops: CDR1 LNHDA, CDR2 SQIVND (reference sequence). This CDR3 spans 14 amino acids. CDR3: CASRVSGSPTGYTF. The CDR3 DNA is TGTGCCAGTAGGGTTTCTGGGTCCCCCACTGGCTACACCTTC. The full variable domain, with the rest looked up from reference TRBV19 and TRBJ1-2, is DGGITQSPKYLFRKEGQNVTLSCEQNLNHDAMYWYRQDPGQGLRLIYYSQIVNDFQKGDIAEGYSVSREKKESFPLTVTSAQKNPTAFYLCASRVSGSPTGYTFGSGTRLTVV.

This clone was recorded a few times. The rearrangement joins TRBV28 to TRBJ1-4; no reliable D call. V was shortened by 3 bases and J by 0 bases, with 5 bases between the two germline ends. Germline values: CDR1 MDHEN, CDR2 SYDVKM. There are 14 residues in the CDR3. The CDR3 bases are TGTGCCAGCAGTTTGCCCGCAACTAATGAAAAACTGTTTTTT. Its translation is CASSLPATNEKLFF. The full variable domain, in which reference TRBV28 and TRBJ1-4 provide the parts outside the CDR3, is DVKVTQSSRYLVKRTGEKVFLECVQDMDHENMFWYRQDPGLGLRLIYFSYDVKMKEKGDIPEGYSVSREKKERFSLILESASTNQTSMYLCASSLPATNEKLFFGSGTQLSVL.

The rearrangement uses TRBV29-1 and TRBJ1-2, with 8 bases that match TRBD1. The V gene's germline CDR1 is SQVTM and CDR2 ANQGSEA. Trimming at V came to 4 bases and at J to 8 bases, leaving 6 bases not matched to a gene. This CDR3 is built from 12 residues. CDR3: CSVGGTGPGYTF. The CDR3 DNA follows: TGCAGCGTTGGAGGGACAGGCCCCGGCTACACCTTC.